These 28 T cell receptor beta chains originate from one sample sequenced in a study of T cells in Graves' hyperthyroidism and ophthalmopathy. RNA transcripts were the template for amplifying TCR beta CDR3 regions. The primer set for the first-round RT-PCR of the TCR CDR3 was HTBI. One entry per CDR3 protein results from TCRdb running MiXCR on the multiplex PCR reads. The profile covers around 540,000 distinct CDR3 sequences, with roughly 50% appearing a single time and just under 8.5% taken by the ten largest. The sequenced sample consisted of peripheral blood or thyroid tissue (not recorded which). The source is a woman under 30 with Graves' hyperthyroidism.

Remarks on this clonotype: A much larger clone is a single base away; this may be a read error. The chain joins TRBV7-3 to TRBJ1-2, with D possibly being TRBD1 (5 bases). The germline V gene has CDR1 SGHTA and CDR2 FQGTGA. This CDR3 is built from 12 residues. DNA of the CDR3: TGTGCCAGCAGCCGGGACTTGGGTGGCCACACCTTC. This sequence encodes CASSRDLGGHTF.

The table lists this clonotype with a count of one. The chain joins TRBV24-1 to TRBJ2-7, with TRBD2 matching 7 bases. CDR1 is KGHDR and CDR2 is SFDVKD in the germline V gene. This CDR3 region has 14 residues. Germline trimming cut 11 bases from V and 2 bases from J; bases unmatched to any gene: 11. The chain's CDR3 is CASNRAGETYEQYF. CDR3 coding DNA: TGTGCCAGCAATCGGGCGGGGGAGACCTACGAGCAGTACTTC.

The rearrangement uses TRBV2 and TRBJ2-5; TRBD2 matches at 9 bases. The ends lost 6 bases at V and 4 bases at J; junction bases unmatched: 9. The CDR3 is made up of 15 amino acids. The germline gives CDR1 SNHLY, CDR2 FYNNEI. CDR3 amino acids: CASSPGLALGETQYF. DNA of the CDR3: TGTGCCAGCAGCCCCGGACTAGCGCTGGGAGAGACCCAGTACTTC.

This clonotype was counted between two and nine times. The CDR3 DNA is TGCGCCAGCAGCACCGGTTTAACTGGGGGCAATCAGCCCCAGCATTTT. It codes for CASSTGLTGGNQPQHF. This chain connects TRBV5-1 to TRBJ1-5; no definite D call. V was shortened by 4 bases and J by 2 bases, with 16 bases between the two germline ends. Germline values: CDR1 SGHRS, CDR2 YFSETQ. The CDR3 extends over 16 amino acids.

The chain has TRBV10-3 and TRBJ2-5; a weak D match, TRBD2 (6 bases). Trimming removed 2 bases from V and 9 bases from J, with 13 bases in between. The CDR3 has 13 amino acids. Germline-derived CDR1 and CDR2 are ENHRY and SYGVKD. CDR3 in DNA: TGTGCCATCAGTGAGGGGGGGACGAAGCCCCAGTACTTC. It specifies CAISEGGTKPQYF.

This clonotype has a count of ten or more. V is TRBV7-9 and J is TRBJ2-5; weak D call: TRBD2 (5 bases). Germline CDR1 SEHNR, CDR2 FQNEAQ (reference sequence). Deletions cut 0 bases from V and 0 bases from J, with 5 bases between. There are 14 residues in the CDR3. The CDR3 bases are TGTGCCAGCAGCTTAGCGGACTACCAAGAGACCCAGTACTTC. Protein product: CASSLADYQETQYF.

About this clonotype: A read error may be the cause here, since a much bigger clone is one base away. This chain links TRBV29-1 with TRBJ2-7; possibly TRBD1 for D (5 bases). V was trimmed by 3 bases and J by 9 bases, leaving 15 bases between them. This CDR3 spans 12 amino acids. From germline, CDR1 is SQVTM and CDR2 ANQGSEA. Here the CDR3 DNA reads TGCAGCGTTGAGTGGGGCAATCGAGGGCAGTACTTC. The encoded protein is CSVEWGNRGQYF.

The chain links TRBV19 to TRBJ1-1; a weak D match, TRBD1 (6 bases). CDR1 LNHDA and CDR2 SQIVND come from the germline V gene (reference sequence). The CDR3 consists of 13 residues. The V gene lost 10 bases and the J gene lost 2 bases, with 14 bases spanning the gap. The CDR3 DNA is TGTGCCACCTTGGGGGGGGCCAACACTGAAGCTTTCTTT. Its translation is CATLGGANTEAFF. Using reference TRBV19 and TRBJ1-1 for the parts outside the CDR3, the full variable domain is DGGITQSPKYLFRKEGQNVTLSCEQNLNHDAMYWYRQDPGQGLRLIYYSQIVNDFQKGDIAEGYSVSREKKESFPLTVTSAQKNPTAFYLCATLGGANTEAFFGQGTRLTVV.

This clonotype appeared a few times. CDR3 sequence: CATSKGQGGGQETQYF. The CDR3 DNA is TGTGCCACCAGCAAGGGGCAGGGAGGGGGCCAAGAGACCCAGTACTTC. The chain couples TRBV19 to TRBJ2-5; TRBD2 might be the D (7 bases). Trimming cost V 10 bases and J 1 base, with 22 bases left between them. Germline CDR1 is LNHDA and CDR2 is SQIVND (reference sequence). The CDR3 consists of 16 residues.

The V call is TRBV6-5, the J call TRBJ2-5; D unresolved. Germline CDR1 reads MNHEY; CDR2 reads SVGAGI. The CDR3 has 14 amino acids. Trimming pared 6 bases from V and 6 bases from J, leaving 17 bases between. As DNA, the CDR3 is TGTGCCAGCAGGGAACGAATCCGGACGAAGACCCAGTACTTC. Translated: CASRERIRTKTQYF.

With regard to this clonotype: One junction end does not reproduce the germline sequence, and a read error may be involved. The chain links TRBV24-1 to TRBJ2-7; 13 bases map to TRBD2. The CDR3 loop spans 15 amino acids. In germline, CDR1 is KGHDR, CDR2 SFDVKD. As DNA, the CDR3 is TGTGCCGCCAGTGACCGGACTAGCGGGAGAGGCGAGCAGTACTTC. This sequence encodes CAASDRTSGRGEQYF.

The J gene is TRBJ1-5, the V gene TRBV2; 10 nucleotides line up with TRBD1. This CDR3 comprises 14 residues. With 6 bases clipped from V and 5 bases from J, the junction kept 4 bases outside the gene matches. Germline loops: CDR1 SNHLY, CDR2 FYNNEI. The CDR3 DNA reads TGTGCCAGCAGGACGGACAGGGGGGATCAGCCCCAGCATTTT. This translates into CASRTDRGDQPQHF.

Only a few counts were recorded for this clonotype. The CDR3, as DNA: TGTGCCAGCAGCACTACAGGGTCCAACGAGCAGTACTTC. It specifies CASSTTGSNEQYF. V and J are TRBV7-3 and TRBJ2-7; TRBD1 might be the D (6 bases). Deletions cut 5 bases from V and 5 bases from J, with 13 bases between. In germline, CDR1 is SGHTA, CDR2 FQGTGA. This CDR3 has 13 residues.

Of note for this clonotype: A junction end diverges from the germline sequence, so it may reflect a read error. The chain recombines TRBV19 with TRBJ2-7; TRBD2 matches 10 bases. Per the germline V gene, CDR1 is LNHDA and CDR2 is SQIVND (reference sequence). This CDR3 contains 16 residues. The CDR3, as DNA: TGTGCCAGCAGTAGTAGACTAGCGGGCCACTCCTACGAGCAGTACTTC. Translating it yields CASSSRLAGHSYEQYF. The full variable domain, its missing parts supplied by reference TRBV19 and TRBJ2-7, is DGGITQSPKYLFRKEGQNVTLSCEQNLNHDAMYWYRQDPGQGLRLIYYSQIVNDFQKGDIAEGYSVSREKKESFPLTVTSAQKNPTAFYLCASSSRLAGHSYEQYFGPGTRLTVT.

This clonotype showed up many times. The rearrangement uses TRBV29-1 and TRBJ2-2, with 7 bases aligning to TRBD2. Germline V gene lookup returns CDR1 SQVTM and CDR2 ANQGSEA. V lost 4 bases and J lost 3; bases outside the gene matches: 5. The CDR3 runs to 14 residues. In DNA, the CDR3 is TGCAGCGTTGGGAGCGGGACCCACACCGGGGAGCTGTTTTTT. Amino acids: CSVGSGTHTGELFF.

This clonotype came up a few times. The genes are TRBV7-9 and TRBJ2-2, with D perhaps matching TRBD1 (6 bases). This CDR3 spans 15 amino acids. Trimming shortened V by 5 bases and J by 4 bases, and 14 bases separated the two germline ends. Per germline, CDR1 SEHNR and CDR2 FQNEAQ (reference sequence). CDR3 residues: CASSPGAGPTGELFF. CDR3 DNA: TGTGCCAGCAGCCCAGGGGCAGGTCCCACCGGGGAGCTGTTTTTT.

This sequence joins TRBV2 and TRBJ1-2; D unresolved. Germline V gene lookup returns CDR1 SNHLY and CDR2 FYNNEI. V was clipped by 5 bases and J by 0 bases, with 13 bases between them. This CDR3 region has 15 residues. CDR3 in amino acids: CASSYSDIANYGYTF. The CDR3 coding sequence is TGTGCCAGCAGTTACTCCGACATAGCTAACTATGGCTACACCTTC.

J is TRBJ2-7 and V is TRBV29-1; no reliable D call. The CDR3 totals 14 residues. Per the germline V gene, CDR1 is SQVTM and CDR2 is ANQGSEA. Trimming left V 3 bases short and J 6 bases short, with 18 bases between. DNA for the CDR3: TGCAGCGTTGATGGTCCTAAGCCGGGCCTCGAGCAGTACTTC. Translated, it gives CSVDGPKPGLEQYF.

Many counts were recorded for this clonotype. CDR3 residues: CSVEEEVGQPQHF. In DNA form, the CDR3 reads TGCAGCGTTGAGGAAGAGGTCGGTCAGCCCCAGCATTTT. The chain has TRBV29-1 and TRBJ1-5; D not resolved. V was shortened by 3 bases and J by 6 bases, with 12 bases between the two germline ends. The CDR3 covers 13 residues. Germline CDR1 reads SQVTM; CDR2 reads ANQGSEA.

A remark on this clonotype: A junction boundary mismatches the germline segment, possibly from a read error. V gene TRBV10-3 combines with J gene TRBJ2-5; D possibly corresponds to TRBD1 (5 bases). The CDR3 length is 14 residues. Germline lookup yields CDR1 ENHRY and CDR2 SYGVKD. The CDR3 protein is CASSFKGFVETQYF. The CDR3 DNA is TGTGCCAGCAGTTTCAAGGGGTTTGTCGAGACCCAGTACTTC.

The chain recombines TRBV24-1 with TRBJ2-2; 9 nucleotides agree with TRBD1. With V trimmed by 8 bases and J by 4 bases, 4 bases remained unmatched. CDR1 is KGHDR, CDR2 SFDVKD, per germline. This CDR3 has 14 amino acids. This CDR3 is CATKDRGSTGELFF. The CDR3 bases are TGTGCCACCAAGGACAGGGGTTCCACCGGGGAGCTGTTTTTT.

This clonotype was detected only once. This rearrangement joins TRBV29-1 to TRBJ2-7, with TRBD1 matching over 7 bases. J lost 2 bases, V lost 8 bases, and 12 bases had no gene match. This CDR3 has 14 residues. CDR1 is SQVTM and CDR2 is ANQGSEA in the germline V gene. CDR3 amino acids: CSLLGAGTAYEQYF. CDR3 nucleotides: TGCAGCTTATTAGGTGCCGGGACAGCCTACGAGCAGTACTTC.

The CDR3 nucleotides read TGTGCCATCGGTGTCAGGGGCAATCAGCCCCAGCATTTT. This encodes CAIGVRGNQPQHF. The gene calls are TRBV10-3 and TRBJ1-5; perhaps TRBD1 as D (5 bases). Germline-derived CDR1 and CDR2 are ENHRY and SYGVKD. The CDR3 sequence is 13 residues long. V was trimmed by 8 bases and J by 2 bases, leaving 10 bases between them.

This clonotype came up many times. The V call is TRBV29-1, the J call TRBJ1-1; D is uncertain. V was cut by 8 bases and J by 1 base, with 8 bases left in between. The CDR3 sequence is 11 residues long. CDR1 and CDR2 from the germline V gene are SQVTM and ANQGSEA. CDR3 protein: CSWGENTEAFF. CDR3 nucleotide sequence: TGCAGCTGGGGAGAGAACACTGAAGCTTTCTTT. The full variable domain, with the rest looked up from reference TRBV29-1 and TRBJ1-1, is SAVISQKPSRDICQRGTSLTIQCQVDSQVTMMFWYRQQPGQSLTLIATANQGSEATYESGFVIDKFPISRPNLTFSTLTVSNMSPEDSSIYLCSWGENTEAFFGQGTRLTVV.

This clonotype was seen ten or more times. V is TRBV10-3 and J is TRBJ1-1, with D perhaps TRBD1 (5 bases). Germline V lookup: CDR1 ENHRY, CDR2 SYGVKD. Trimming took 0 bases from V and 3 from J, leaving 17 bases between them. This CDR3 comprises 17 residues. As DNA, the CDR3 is TGTGCCATCAGTGAGTCTTTCTCGGACACGGAGGACACTGAAGCTTTCTTT. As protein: CAISESFSDTEDTEAFF.

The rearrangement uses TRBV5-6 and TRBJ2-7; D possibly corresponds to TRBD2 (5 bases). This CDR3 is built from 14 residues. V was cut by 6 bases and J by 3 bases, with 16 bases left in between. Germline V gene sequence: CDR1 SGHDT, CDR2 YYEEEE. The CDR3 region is CASTIRGWSYEQYF. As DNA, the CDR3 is TGTGCCAGCACCATTCGAGGGTGGAGCTACGAGCAGTACTTC.

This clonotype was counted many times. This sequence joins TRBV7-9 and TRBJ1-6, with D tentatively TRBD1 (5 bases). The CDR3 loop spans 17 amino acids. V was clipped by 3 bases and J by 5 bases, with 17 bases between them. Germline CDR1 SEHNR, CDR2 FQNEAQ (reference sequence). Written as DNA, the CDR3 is TGTGCCAGCAGCTTGACGGGGCTTGGAGGGCATAATTCACCCCTCCACTTT. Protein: CASSLTGLGGHNSPLHF. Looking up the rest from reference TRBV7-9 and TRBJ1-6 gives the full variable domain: DTGVSQNPRHKITKRGQNVTFRCDPISEHNRLYWYRQTLGQGPEFLTYFQNEAQLEKSRLLSDRFSAERPKGSFSTLEIQRTEQGDSAMYLCASSLTGLGGHNSPLHFGNGTRLTVT.

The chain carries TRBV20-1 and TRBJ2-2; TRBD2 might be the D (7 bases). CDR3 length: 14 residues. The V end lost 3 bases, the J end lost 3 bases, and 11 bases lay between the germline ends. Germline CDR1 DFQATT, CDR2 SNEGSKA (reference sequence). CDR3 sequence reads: CSASAGAYTGELFF. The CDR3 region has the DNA TGCAGTGCTAGTGCGGGGGCCTACACCGGGGAGCTGTTTTTT.